The sequence of this T cell receptor (beta chain) was determined in a study of cytomegalovirus exposure and HLA in healthy donors. Study outcomes and limitations: The sole available immune exposure information was CMV serostatus.

To note about this clone: Its target is not known.

Per germline, CDR1 GTSNPN and CDR2 SVGIG (reference sequence). Trimming left V 4 bases short and J 5 bases short, with 12 bases between. The length of the CDR3 is 13 residues. Primers for the PCR totalled 60 Vbeta and 13 Jbeta. Generated by immunoSEQ multiplex PCR, the TCRdb table keeps only in-frame clones and is missing some. The data contain some 110,000 clones, nearly 15% of them seen just once; the ten biggest clones take up roughly 0.8%. The clonotype was recovered from a female donor in good health and CMV-seronegative. The specimen sequenced was PBMCs. The rearrangement links TRBV30 to TRBJ2-1, with D maybe TRBD2 (6 bases). In DNA, the CDR3 is TGTGCCTGGACCCCGATAGCGGACAATGAGCAGTTCTTC. Protein product: CAWTPIADNEQFF.